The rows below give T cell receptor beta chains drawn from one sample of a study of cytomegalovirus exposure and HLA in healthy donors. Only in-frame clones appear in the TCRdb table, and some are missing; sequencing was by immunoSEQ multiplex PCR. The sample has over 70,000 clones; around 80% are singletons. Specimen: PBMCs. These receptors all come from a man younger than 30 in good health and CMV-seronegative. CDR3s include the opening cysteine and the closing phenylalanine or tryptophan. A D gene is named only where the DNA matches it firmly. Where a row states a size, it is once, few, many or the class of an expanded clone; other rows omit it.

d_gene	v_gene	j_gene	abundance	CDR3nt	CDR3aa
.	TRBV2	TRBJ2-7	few	TGTGCCAGCAGTTCCTACGAGCAGTACTTC	CASSSYEQYF
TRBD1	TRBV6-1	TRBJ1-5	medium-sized	TGTGCCAGCAGCAAGGATCCGGGACAGCATCAGCCCCAGCATTTT	CASSKDPGQHQPQHF
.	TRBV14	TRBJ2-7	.	TGTGCCAGCAGCCAAGCGAGCGGGTCAAACGAGCAGTACTTC	CASSQASGSNEQYF
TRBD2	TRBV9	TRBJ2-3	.	TGTGCCAGCAGCGTCTCCTCCCAGAGCGGGGGGGCGGCTACGCAGTATTTT	CASSVSSQSGGAATQYF
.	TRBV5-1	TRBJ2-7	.	TGCGCCAGCAGCTTGGCGCCCGATACGGGTAGACAGTACTTC	CASSLAPDTGRQYF
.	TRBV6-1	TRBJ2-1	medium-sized	TGTGCCAGCAGTGAACTAGGGGGGGCCTACAATGAGCAGTTCTTC	CASSELGGAYNEQFF
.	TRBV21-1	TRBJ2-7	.	TGTGCCAGCAGCAAAGCGTTTAGACTAGCGGGGGCCCCCACCTACGAGCAGTACTTC	CASSKAFRLAGAPTYEQYF
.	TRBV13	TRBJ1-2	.	TGTGCCAGCAGCCGATTCTCATCCCGGGGGGGCCTTTATGGCTACACCTTC	CASSRFSSRGGLYGYTF
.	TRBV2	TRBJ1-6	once	TGTGCCAGCAGTGACACCCCCCTACTATCAAATTCACCCCTCCACTTT	CASSDTPLLSNSPLHF
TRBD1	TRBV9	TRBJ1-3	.	TGTGCCAGCACTTGGGGGGCAGGGGGCCGTGGAAACACCATATATTTT	CASTWGAGGRGNTIYF
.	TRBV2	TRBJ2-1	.	TGTGCCAGCAGTGAAATCTCAGGGAAAGGGGTTTCGCAGTTCTTC	CASSEISGKGVSQFF
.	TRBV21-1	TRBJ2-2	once	TGTGCCAGCATGACAGTAGGGGCGAACACCGGGGAGCTGTTTTTT	CASMTVGANTGELFF
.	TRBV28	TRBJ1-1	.	TGTGCCAGCAGTTTACCCCACTCCTTTACTGAAGCTTTCTTT	CASSLPHSFTEAFF
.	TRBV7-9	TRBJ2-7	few	TGTGCCAGCAGCTCTTTTTCGTCCCCTCTAGGGGACGAGCAGTACTTC	CASSSFSSPLGDEQYF
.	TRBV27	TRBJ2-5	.	TGTGCCAGCAGTTTAGGGTCGTCAGCGCAGACCCAGTACTTC	CASSLGSSAQTQYF
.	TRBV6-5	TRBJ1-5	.	TGTGCCAGCAGTGACCGGGGTTATCAGCCCCAGCATTTT	CASSDRGYQPQHF
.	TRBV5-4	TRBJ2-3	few	TGTGCCAGCAGCTTGGCAGGCACAGATACGCAGTATTTT	CASSLAGTDTQYF
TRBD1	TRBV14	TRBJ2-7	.	TGTGCCAGCAGCCCCTCCCGGACAGGGTACCACGAGCAGTACTTC	CASSPSRTGYHEQYF
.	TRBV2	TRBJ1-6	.	TGTGCCAGCAGTCTGATCACCGAGACCCTCCACTTT	CASSLITETLHF
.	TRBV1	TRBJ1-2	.	TGCACCAGCAGTAATCGCCCCGGGACACACGGAGGCTACACCTTC	CTSSNRPGTHGGYTF